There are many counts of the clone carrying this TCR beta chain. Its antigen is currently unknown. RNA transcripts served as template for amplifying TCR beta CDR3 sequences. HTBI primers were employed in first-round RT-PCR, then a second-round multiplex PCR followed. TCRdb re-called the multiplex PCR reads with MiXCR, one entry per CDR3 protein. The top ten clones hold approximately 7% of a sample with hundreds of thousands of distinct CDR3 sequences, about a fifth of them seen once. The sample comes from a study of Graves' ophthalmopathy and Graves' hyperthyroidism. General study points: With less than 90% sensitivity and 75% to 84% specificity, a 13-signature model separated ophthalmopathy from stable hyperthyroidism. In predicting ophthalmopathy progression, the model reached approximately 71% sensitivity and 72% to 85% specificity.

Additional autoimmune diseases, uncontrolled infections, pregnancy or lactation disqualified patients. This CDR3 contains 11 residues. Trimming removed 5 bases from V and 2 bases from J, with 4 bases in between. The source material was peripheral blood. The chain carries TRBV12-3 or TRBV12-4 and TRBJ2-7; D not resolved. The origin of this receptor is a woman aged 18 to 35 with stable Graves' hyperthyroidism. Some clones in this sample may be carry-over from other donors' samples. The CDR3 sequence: CASSRTYEQYF. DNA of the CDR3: TGTGCCAGCAGTCGGACCTACGAGCAGTACTTC.